Listed here are 16 T cell receptor beta chains from one sample, sequenced in a study of T cells in women clearing cervical HPV infection. Generated by immunoSEQ multiplex PCR, the TCRdb table keeps only in-frame clones and is missing some. Here the sample table reports about 32,000 clones. The sample consisted of blood buffy coat. Receptors originate from a woman aged 18-70 years with a cervical HPV16 infection that either progressed to CIN3+ or cleared (not recorded which).

On this clone itself: The read falls 3 residues short of the CDR3 end, and the missing part is taken from the germline J gene. This chain links TRBV30 with TRBJ2-1; D gene uncertain. The V end was cut by 0 bases, the J end by 3 bases, with 9 bases between. The CDR3 extends over 14 amino acids. Germline CDR1 GTSNPN, CDR2 SVGIG (reference sequence). The CDR3 sequence is CAWSVPVIYNEQFF. CDR3 DNA (partial): TGTGCCTGGAGTGTACCGGTGATCTACAATGAG.

Remarks on this clone: The observed sequence ends 3 residues before the CDR3 terminus, with the missing tail filled in from the germline J gene. V gene TRBV12-3 or TRBV12-4 combines with J gene TRBJ2-3; 9 bases are a match to TRBD2. This CDR3 has 16 amino acids. J gave up 0 bases and V 6 bases, and 7 bases lay outside the gene matches. CDR3 region: CASSWGLAASTDTQYF. The sequenced CDR3 bases are TGTGCCAGCAGCTGGGGACTAGCAGCAAGCACAGATACG.

Regarding this clone: Coverage ceases 3 residues before the CDR3 finishes, and the germline J gene fills in the end. Other DNA sequences of this sample code for an identical CDR3. V usage is TRBV18 and J usage is TRBJ1-1; TRBD1 matches at 8 bases. The trim removed 4 bases at V and 3 bases at J, leaving 4 bases unmatched. Germline values: CDR1 KGHSH, CDR2 LQKENI. CDR3 size: 14 residues. The CDR3 sequence: CASSRDRGDTEAFF. CDR3 DNA (partial): TGTGCCAGCTCACGCGACAGGGGCGACACTGAA.

To note about this clone: From the germline J gene comes the end of the CDR3, since the read stops 3 residues before it. The chain joins TRBV19 to TRBJ1-5, with D hard to call. Germline loops: CDR1 LNHDA, CDR2 SQIVND (reference sequence). The length of the CDR3 is 13 residues. Trimming removed 8 bases from V and 2 bases from J, with 10 bases in between. The part of the CDR3 DNA that was read is TGTGCCAGTGATGTAGTAGGCAATCAGCCC. Translation gives CASDVVGNQP. The CDR3 in full is CASDVVGNQPQHF.

About this clone: The sequence runs out 3 residues before the end of the CDR3; the remainder is reconstructed from the germline J gene. V gene TRBV7-6 combines with J gene TRBJ2-4; D possibly corresponds to TRBD1 (6 bases). Per germline, CDR1 SGHVS and CDR2 FNYEAQ. There are 14 residues in the CDR3. CDR3 DNA, as far as it was read: TGTGCCAGCAGCTGGGGGCCGGCTGACTATGGT. Translation gives CASSWGPADYG. The entire CDR3 sequence reads CASSWGPADYGQYF.

As regards this clone: The observed sequence ends 3 residues before the CDR3 terminus, with the missing tail filled in from the germline J gene. The chain has TRBV20-1 and TRBJ1-5, with D tentatively TRBD1 (6 bases). The CDR3 spans 14 residues. CDR1 and CDR2 from the germline V gene are DFQATT and SNEGSKA (reference sequence). Trimming took off 1 base at V and 4 bases at J, with 11 bases between the two ends. CDR3 DNA, as far as it was read: TGCAGTGCTAGAGGGGGGCAGGTTAATCAGCCC. Translating gives CSARGGQVNQP. The whole CDR3 is CSARGGQVNQPQHF.

About this clone: The CDR3 end is not reached by the read, which stops 3 residues before it; the germline J gene fills it in. The gene calls are TRBV5-1 and TRBJ2-3; D is possibly TRBD1 or TRBD2 (5 bases each). The CDR3 has 15 residues. Between the trimmed V and J ends, which lost 0 bases and 2 bases, there was a span of 10 bases. Germline V gene sequence: CDR1 SGHRS, CDR2 YFSETQ. The sequenced part of the CDR3 DNA is TGCGCCAGCAGCTTGGTAAGAGGGGACACAGATACG. The encoded protein is CASSLVRGDTDT. The complete CDR3 reads CASSLVRGDTDTQYF.

Comment on this clone: The CDR3 end falls 3 residues outside the read, so it is completed with the germline J gene. The chain recombines TRBV20-1 with TRBJ2-1; 13 bases match TRBD2. The CDR3 totals 15 residues. V lost 5 bases and J lost 5; bases outside the gene matches: 6. The germline CDR1 and CDR2 sequences are DFQATT and SNEGSKA (reference sequence). The DNA read from the CDR3 is TGCAGTGCTGACAGGGGACTAGCGGGAAACAATGAG. Translation: CSADRGLAGNNE. The whole CDR3 protein reads CSADRGLAGNNEQFF.

CDR3 in amino acids: CASSSTGSRGEAFF. The covered CDR3 bases are TGTGCCAGCAGCTCGACAGGGAGTAGGGGTGAA. The chain carries TRBV7-2 and TRBJ1-1; 7 bases map to TRBD1. The sequenced fragment ends 3 residues before the CDR3 boundary, so the rest is inferred from the germline J gene. V dropped 4 bases and J dropped 7; count of bases not matched to a gene: 9. In germline, CDR1 is SGHTA, CDR2 FQGNSA. The CDR3 sequence is 14 residues long.

Remarks on this clone: The sequence runs out 3 residues before the end of the CDR3; the remainder is reconstructed from the germline J gene. The chain recombines TRBV18 with TRBJ1-1; possibly TRBD1 for D (5 bases). Germline lookup yields CDR1 KGHSH and CDR2 LQKENI. The CDR3 contains 15 residues. Incomplete CDR3 DNA: TGTGCCAGCTCACCGACGAGACAGTTTTCGGAGACA. Amino acids: CASSPTRQFSET. The full CDR3 reads CASSPTRQFSETAFF.

As for this clone: The CDR3 end is not reached by the read, which stops 3 residues before it; the germline J gene fills it in. The chain carries TRBV19 and TRBJ1-1; no clear D. Germline V gives CDR1 LNHDA, CDR2 SQIVND (reference sequence). This CDR3 is 15 amino acids long. The CDR3 loop reads CASSLTSGSYNEAFF. The CDR3 DNA, read in part, is TGTGCCAGTAGTCTTACTAGCGGTTCCTACAATGAG.

A remark on this clone: The CDR3 end lies 3 residues beyond the end of the read and is filled in from the germline J gene. This chain links TRBV20-1 with TRBJ2-7, with 9 bases matching TRBD1. There are 13 residues in the CDR3. Trimming at V came to 3 bases and at J to 1 base, leaving 1 base not matched to a gene. In germline, CDR1 is DFQATT, CDR2 SNEGSKA (reference sequence). Incomplete CDR3 DNA: TGCAGTGCTAGGACAGGGGGGTCCTACGAG. It specifies CSARTGGSYE. The CDR3, in full, reads CSARTGGSYEQYF.

Points on this clone: Read coverage stops 3 residues before the CDR3 terminus; the germline J gene supplies the remainder. The rearrangement joins TRBV9 to TRBJ2-3, with 11 nucleotides matching TRBD2. Trimming at V came to 6 bases and at J to 1 base, leaving 7 bases not matched to a gene. Germline V lookup: CDR1 SGDLS, CDR2 YYNGEE. This CDR3 is built from 16 residues. This CDR3 reads CASTPLAGGRTDTQYF. The sequenced part of the CDR3 DNA is TGTGCCAGCACCCCCCTAGCGGGGGGCCGCACAGATACG.

A remark on this clone: The read stops 3 residues short of the end of the CDR3; the missing end is completed from the germline J gene. The gene calls are TRBV20-1 and TRBJ2-3, with 8 bases fitting TRBD2. CDR1 is DFQATT and CDR2 is SNEGSKA in the germline V gene (reference sequence). The CDR3 contains 13 residues. This CDR3 is CSARAGAGETQYF. The DNA read from the CDR3 is TGCAGTGCTAGAGCGGGAGCGGGGGAGACG.

Note on this clone: The observed sequence ends 3 residues before the CDR3 terminus, with the missing tail filled in from the germline J gene. The chain joins TRBV18 to TRBJ2-7, with TRBD1 matching 8 bases. With 5 bases clipped from V and 5 bases from J, the junction kept 8 bases outside the gene matches. The CDR3 is 14 amino acids. Germline V gene lookup returns CDR1 KGHSH and CDR2 LQKENI. This CDR3 is CASSMDRVYDEQYF. The CDR3 DNA, read in part, is TGTGCCAGCTCAATGGACAGGGTGTACGACGAG.

A note on this clone: Read coverage stops 3 residues before the CDR3 terminus; the germline J gene supplies the remainder. The chain couples TRBV19 to TRBJ1-2; TRBD1 agrees at 9 bases. Losses at the gene ends were 9 bases for V and 7 bases for J; bases not matched to a gene: 3. Per germline, CDR1 LNHDA and CDR2 SQIVND (reference sequence). The CDR3 has 11 amino acids. Partial CDR3 DNA: TGTGCCAGCAGGACAGGGGTTGGC. This translates into CASRTGVG. The whole CDR3 sequence is CASRTGVGYTF.